This T cell receptor (beta chain) was captured in a study of blood T cell repertoires in COVID-19. Profiled with immunoSEQ multiplex PCR; TCRdb holds only in-frame clones, not every one. The table records over 150,000 clones, 82% of them present only once. Germline CDR1 is SGHTA and CDR2 is FQGTGA. The V end lost 7 bases, the J end lost 7 bases, and 14 bases lay between the germline ends. The CDR3 loop spans 13 amino acids. This chain joins TRBV7-3 and TRBJ2-1, with TRBD2 as a possible D gene (5 bases). The receptor comes from a human donor with acute or convalescent COVID-19. The donor label of this sample is uncertain. Sequenced input: peripheral blood. The CDR3 protein is CASKVPGGNEQFF. The CDR3 bases are TGTGCCAGCAAAGTCCCCGGAGGTAATGAGCAGTTCTTC.